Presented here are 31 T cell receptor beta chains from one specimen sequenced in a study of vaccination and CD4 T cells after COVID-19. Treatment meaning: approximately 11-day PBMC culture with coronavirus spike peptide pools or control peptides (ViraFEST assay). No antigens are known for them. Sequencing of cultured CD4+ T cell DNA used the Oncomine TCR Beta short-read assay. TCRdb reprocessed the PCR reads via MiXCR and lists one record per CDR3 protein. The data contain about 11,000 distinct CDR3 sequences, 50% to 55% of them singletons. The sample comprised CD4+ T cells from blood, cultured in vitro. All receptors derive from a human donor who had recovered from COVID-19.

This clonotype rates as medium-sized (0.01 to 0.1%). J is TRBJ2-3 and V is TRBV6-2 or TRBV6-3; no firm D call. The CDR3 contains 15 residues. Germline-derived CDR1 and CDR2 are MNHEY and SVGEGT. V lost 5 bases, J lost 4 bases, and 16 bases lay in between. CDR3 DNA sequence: TGTGCCAGCAGTAGGAGAGAAGAACGCGCAGATACGCAGTATTTT. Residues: CASSRREERADTQYF.

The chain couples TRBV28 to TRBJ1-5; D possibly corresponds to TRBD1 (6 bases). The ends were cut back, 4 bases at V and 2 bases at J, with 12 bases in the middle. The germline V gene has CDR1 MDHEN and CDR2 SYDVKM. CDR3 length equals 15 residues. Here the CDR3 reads CASSYSRGGNQPQHF. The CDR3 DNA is TGTGCCAGCAGTTACTCCAGGGGTGGCAATCAGCCCCAGCATTTT.

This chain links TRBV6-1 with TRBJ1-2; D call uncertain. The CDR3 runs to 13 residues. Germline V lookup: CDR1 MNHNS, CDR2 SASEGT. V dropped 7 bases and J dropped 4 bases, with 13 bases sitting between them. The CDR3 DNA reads TGTGCCAGCACCGTTACATGGGGCTATGGCTACACCTTC. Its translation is CASTVTWGYGYTF.

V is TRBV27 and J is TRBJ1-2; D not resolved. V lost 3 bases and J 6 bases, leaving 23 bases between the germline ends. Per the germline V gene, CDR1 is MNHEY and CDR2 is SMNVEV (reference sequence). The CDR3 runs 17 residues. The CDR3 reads CASSFDWASRLINGYTF. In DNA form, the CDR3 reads TGTGCCAGCAGTTTTGATTGGGCCAGTAGACTTATAAATGGCTACACCTTC.

Written as DNA, the CDR3 is TGTGCCAGCAGTGAATACGGCGGGTACCAAGAGACCCAGTACTTC. Its translation: CASSEYGGYQETQYF. The V call is TRBV25-1, the J call TRBJ2-5; the D gene is possibly TRBD2 (5 bases). The length of the CDR3 is 15 residues. CDR1 MGHDK and CDR2 SYGVNS come from the germline V gene. The ends were cut back, 0 bases at V and 0 bases at J, with 8 bases in the middle.

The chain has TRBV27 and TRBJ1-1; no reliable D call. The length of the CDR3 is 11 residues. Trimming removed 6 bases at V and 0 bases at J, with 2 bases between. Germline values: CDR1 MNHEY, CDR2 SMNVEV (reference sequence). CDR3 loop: CASRLNTEAFF. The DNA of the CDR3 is TGTGCCAGCAGGTTGAACACTGAAGCTTTCTTT.

CDR3 region: CASTGGSSYNEQFF. The CDR3 DNA reads as TGTGCCAGCACTGGCGGGAGTTCCTACAATGAGCAGTTCTTC. The chain combines TRBV6-1 with TRBJ2-1; TRBD2 agrees at 7 bases. CDR3 length: 14 amino acids. V shed 7 bases, J shed 1 base, and the junction held 4 bases outside the gene matches. Germline assignment: CDR1 MNHNS and CDR2 SASEGT.

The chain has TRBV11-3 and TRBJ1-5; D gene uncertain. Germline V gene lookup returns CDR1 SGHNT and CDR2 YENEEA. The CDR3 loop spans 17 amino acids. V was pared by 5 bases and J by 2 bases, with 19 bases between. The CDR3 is CASSPPKIGWGNQPQHF. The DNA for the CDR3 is TGTGCCAGCAGCCCACCAAAGATTGGGTGGGGCAATCAGCCCCAGCATTTT.

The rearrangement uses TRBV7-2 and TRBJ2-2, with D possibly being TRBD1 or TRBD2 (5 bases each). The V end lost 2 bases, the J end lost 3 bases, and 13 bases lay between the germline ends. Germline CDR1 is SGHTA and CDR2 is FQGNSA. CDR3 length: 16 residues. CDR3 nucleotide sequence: TGTGCCAGCAGCTTACTCCTCGGGACCTACACCGGGGAGCTGTTTTTT. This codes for CASSLLLGTYTGELFF.

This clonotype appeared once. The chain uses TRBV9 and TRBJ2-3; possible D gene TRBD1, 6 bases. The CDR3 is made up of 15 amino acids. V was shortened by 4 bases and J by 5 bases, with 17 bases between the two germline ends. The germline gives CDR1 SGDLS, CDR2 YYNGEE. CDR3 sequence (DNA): TGTGCCAGCAGCTTCCGACAGGCTAGTATAGATACGCAGTATTTT. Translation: CASSFRQASIDTQYF.

The CDR3 spells CASSLGATSPGEQYF. The CDR3 region has the DNA TGCGCCAGCAGCTTGGGGGCAACCAGCCCGGGGGAGCAGTACTTC. This chain uses TRBV5-1 with TRBJ2-7, with D maybe TRBD2 (5 bases). Germline assignment: CDR1 SGHRS and CDR2 YFSETQ. This CDR3 region has 15 residues. The germline V and J ends were trimmed by 0 bases and 7 bases, with 17 bases remaining between them.

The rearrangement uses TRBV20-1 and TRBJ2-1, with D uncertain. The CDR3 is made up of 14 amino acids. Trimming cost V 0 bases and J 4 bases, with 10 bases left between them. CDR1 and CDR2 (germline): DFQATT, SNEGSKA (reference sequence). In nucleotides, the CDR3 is TGCAGTGCTAGAGAAACGGCAGATTACAATGAGCAGTTCTTC. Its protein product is CSARETADYNEQFF.

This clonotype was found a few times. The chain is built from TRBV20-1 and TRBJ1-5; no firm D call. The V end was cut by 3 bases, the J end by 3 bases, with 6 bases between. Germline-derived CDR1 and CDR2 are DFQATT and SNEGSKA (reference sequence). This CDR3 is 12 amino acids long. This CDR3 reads CSASIYNQPQHF. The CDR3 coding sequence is TGCAGTGCTAGTATTTACAATCAGCCCCAGCATTTT.

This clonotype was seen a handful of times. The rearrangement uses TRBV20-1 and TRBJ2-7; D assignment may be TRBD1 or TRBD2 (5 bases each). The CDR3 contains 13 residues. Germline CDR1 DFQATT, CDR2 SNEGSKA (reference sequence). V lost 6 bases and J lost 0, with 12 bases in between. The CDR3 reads CSANRDRSYEQYF. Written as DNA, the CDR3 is TGCAGTGCAAACCGGGACCGCTCCTACGAGCAGTACTTC.

The CDR3 DNA follows: TGTGCCAGCAGCTTAATGGGGACTAGCGCCAATGAGCAGTTCTTC. It translates to CASSLMGTSANEQFF. The chain uses TRBV7-3 and TRBJ2-1; 10 positions match TRBD2. J was trimmed by 6 bases and V by 1 base; bases with no gene match: 3. The germline V gene has CDR1 SGHTA and CDR2 FQGTGA. This CDR3 is built from 15 residues.

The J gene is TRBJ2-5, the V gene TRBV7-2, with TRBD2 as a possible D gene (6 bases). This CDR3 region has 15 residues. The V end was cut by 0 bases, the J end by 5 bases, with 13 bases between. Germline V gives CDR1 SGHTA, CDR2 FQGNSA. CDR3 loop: CASSLAPGEWETQYF. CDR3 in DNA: TGTGCCAGCAGCTTAGCGCCGGGAGAGTGGGAGACCCAGTACTTC.

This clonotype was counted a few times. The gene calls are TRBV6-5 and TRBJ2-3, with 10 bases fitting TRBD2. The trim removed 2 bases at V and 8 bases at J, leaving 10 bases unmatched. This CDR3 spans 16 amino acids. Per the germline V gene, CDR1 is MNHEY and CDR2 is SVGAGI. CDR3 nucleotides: TGTGCCAGCAGTTACACTTCTAGCGGGAGAGGTGTTACGCAGTATTTT. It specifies CASSYTSSGRGVTQYF.

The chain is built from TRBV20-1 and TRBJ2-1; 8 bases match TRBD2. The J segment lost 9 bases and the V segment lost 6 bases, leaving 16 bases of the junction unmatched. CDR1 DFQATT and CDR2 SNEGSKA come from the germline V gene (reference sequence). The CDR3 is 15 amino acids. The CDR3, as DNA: TGCAGTGCCCCAAAAAATCGCGGGAGGTTCGGTGAGCAGTTCTTC. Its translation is CSAPKNRGRFGEQFF.

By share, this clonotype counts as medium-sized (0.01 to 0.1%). The CDR3 DNA sequence: TGTGCCACCGCAGTCAACAGGGGTGGGGCTGAAGCTTTCTTT. It is translated as CATAVNRGGAEAFF. The rearrangement uses TRBV6-1 and TRBJ1-1; 7 nucleotides agree with TRBD1. V gave up 10 bases and J gave up 6 bases; unmatched junction bases: 14. Germline values: CDR1 MNHNS, CDR2 SASEGT. This CDR3 comprises 14 residues.

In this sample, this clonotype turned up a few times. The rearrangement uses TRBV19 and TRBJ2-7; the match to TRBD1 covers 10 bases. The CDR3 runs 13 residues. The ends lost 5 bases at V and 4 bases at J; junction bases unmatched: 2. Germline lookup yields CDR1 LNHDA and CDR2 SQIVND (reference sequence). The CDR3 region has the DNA TGTGCCAGTAGTGACAGGGGGCAGTACGAGCAGTACTTC. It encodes CASSDRGQYEQYF. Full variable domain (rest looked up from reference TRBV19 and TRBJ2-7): DGGITQSPKYLFRKEGQNVTLSCEQNLNHDAMYWYRQDPGQGLRLIYYSQIVNDFQKGDIAEGYSVSREKKESFPLTVTSAQKNPTAFYLCASSDRGQYEQYFGPGTRLTVT.

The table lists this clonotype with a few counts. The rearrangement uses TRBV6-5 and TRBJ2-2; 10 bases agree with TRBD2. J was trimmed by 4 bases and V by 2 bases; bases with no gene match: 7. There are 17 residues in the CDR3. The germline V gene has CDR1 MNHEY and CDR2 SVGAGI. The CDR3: CASSYRLAGVGTGELFF. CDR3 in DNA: TGTGCCAGCAGTTACAGGCTAGCGGGAGTTGGCACCGGGGAGCTGTTTTTT.

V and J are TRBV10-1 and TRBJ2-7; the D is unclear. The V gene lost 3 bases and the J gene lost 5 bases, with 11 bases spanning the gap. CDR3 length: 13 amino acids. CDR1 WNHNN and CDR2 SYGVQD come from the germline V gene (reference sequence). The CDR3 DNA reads TGCGCCAGCAGTGATAAAATAGTCCACGAGCAGTACTTC. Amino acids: CASSDKIVHEQYF.

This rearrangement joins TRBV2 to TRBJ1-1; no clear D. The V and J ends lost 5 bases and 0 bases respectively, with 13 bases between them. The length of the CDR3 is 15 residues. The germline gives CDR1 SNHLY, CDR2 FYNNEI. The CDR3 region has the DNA TGTGCCAGCAGTCCCCGGACGGCTCTGAACACTGAAGCTTTCTTT. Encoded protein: CASSPRTALNTEAFF. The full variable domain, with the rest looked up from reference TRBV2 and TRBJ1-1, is EPEVTQTPSHQVTQMGQEVILRCVPISNHLYFYWYRQILGQKVEFLVSFYNNEISEKSEIFDDQFSVERPDGSNFTLKIRSTKLEDSAMYFCASSPRTALNTEAFFGQGTRLTVV.

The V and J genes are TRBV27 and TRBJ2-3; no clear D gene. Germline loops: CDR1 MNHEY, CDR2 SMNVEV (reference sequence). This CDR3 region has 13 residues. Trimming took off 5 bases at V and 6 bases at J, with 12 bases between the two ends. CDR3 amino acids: CASSLQERDTQYF. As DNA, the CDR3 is TGTGCCAGCAGTCTGCAAGAACGGGATACGCAGTATTTT.

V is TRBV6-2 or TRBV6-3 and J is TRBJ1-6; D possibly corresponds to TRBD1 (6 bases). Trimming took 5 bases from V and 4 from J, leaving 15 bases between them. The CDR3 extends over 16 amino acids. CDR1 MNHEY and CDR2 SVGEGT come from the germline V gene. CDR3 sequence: CASSRTEGGYNSPLHF. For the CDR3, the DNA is TGTGCCAGCAGTCGGACAGAAGGGGGTTATAATTCACCCCTCCACTTT.

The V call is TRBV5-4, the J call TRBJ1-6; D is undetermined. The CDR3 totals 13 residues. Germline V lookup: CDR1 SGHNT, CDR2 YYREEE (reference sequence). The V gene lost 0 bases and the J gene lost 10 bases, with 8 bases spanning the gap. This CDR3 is CASSLDSNSPLHF. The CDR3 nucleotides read TGTGCCAGCAGCTTGGACAGTAACTCACCCCTCCACTTT.

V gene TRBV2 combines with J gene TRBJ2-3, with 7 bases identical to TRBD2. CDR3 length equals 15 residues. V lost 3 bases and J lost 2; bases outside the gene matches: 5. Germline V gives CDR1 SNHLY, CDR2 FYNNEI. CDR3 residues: CASSERLADTDTQYF. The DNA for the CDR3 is TGTGCCAGCAGTGAGAGGCTAGCGGACACAGATACGCAGTATTTT.

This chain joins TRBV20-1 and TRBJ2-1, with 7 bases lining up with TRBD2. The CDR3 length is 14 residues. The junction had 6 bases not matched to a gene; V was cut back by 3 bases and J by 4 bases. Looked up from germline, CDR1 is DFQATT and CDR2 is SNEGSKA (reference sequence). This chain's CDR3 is CSARGGSMYNEQFF. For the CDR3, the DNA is TGCAGTGCTAGGGGGGGGAGTATGTACAATGAGCAGTTCTTC.

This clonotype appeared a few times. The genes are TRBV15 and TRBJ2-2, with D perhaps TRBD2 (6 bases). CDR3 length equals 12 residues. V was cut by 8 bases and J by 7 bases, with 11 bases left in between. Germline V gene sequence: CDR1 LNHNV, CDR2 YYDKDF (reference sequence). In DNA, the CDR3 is TGTGCCACCGGGACTGCCCACGGGGAGCTGTTTTTT. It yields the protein CATGTAHGELFF.

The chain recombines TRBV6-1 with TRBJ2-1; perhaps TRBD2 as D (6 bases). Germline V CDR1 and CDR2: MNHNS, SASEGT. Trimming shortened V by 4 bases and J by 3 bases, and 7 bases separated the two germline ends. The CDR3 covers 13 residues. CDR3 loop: CASSVGGYNEQFF. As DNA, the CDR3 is TGTGCCAGCAGTGTGGGGGGCTACAATGAGCAGTTCTTC.

CDR3 DNA: TGTGCCAGCAGATCCAGCGGGAGTAGCGAGCAGTACTTC. Translating gives CASRSSGSSEQYF. The gene calls are TRBV12-3 or TRBV12-4 and TRBJ2-7; TRBD2 aligns across 8 bases. V shed 6 bases, J shed 6 bases, and the junction held 7 bases outside the gene matches. This CDR3 is 13 amino acids long.